This T cell receptor beta chain was identified during a study of T-cell memory formation after mild COVID-19. The CDR3 spans 16 residues. The trim removed 6 bases at V and 5 bases at J, leaving 10 bases unmatched. The germline CDR1 and CDR2 sequences are MNHNY and SVGAGI (reference sequence). This clonotype came up a few times. In TCRdb, the 5' RACE reads were re-called with MiXCR into one record per CDR3 protein. The table includes 300,000 to 400,000 distinct CDR3 sequences, 10% to 15% detected once. The sample taken for sequencing was PBMCs or a T cell subset sorted from them (not recorded which). The TCR comes from a young man who had mild COVID-19 (a few samples of this study predate the infection). Cell type and time point are not known. The chain employs TRBV6-6 and TRBJ2-2; the match to TRBD1 covers 9 bases. The chain's CDR3 is CASRPPGQGKTGELFF. The CDR3 nucleotides read TGTGCCAGCAGACCCCCGGGACAGGGAAAAACCGGGGAGCTGTTTTTT.